Listed here is a single TCR beta chain. Antigen unknown. Clones were read by immunoSEQ multiplex PCR, and TCRdb kept only the in-frame ones, dropping some. The table has more than 250,000 clones, roughly 86% seen once. Stated treatment: approximately 18 received Ad26.COV2.S at low or high dose, single or two shots; several received placebo; per-sample allocation not given. The samples were gathered on day 63 after the first injection of vaccine or placebo. The vaccine delivered Wuhan-strain SARS-CoV-2 spike through an Ad26 vector. The CDR3 runs 13 residues. The germline gives CDR1 MNHEY, CDR2 SVGEGT. Between the trimmed V and J ends, which lost 0 bases and 2 bases, there was a span of 4 bases. This record comes from a study of Ad26.COV2.S vaccination and SARS-CoV-2 variants. On the study more broadly: Donor had been placed in the Ad26.COV2.S arm of the COV1001 trial.

Study-wide results and limits: Non-spike TCR breadth showed similarity between vaccine and placebo recipients. Among vaccine recipients, spike-specific TCR breadth exceeded that of placebo recipients.

V is TRBV6-2 or TRBV6-3 and J is TRBJ1-2; D not certain. This clonotype originated in a person between 18 and 65 years old who received the Ad26.COV2.S COVID-19 vaccine or a placebo. Sequenced here: peripheral blood, sampled in a trial of Ad26.COV2.S vaccine versus placebo. This CDR3 is CASSYSDNYGYTF. In DNA, the CDR3 is TGTGCCAGCAGTTACTCCGACAACTATGGCTACACCTTC.